Sequencing of this TCR beta chain was carried out in a study of blood T cell repertoires in COVID-19. In germline, CDR1 is MDHEN, CDR2 SYDVKM. Trimming removed 2 bases from V and 8 bases from J; junction bases left unmatched: 11. This CDR3 has 16 amino acids. The method was immunoSEQ multiplex PCR; TCRdb's version includes in-frame clones alone and lacks a portion of them. The profile shows 30,000 to 40,000 clones, about 80% of them singletons. The TCR was taken from a man aged 80 or over with acute or convalescent COVID-19. Sequences were obtained from peripheral blood. The chain recombines TRBV28 with TRBJ1-4; 7 nucleotides match TRBD1. The CDR3 loop is CASSLTGATKSEKLFF. The CDR3 DNA reads TGTGCCAGCAGTTTAACAGGGGCCACTAAGAGCGAAAAACTGTTTTTT.